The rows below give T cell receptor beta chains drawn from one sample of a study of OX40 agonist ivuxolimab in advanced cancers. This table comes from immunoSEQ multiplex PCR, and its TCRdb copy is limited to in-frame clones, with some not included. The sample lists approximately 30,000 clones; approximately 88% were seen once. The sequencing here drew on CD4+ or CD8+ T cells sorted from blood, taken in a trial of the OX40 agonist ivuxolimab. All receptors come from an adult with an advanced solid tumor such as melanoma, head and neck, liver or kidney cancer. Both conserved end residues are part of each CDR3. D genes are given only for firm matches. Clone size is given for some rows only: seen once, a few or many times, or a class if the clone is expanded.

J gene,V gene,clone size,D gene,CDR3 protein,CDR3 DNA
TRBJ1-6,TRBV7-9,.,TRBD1,CASSLKGQGEYNSPLHF,TGTGCCAGCAGCTTAAAGGGACAGGGCGAATATAATTCACCCCTCCACTTT
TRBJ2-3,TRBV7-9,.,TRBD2,CASSPPTSVDTQYF,TGTGCCAGCAGCCCTCCGACTAGCGTGGATACGCAGTATTTT
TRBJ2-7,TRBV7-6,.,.,CASSLAGGGYEQYF,TGTGCCAGCAGCTTAGCGGGAGGAGGCTACGAGCAGTACTTC
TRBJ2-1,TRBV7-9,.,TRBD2,CASSQPTSGGSSYNEQFF,TGTGCCAGCAGCCAACCTACTAGCGGGGGGTCCTCCTACAATGAGCAGTTCTTC
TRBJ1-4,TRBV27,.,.,CASSSWYGEKLFF,TGTGCCAGCAGTTCCTGGTACGGTGAAAAACTGTTTTTT
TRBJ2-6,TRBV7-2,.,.,CASSSPGSGANVLTF,TGTGCCAGCAGCTCCCCGGGATCTGGGGCCAACGTCCTGACTTTC
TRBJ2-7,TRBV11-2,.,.,CASSSSPTGHILYEQYF,TGTGCCAGCAGCTCCAGCCCCACAGGCCACATCCTATACGAGCAGTACTTC
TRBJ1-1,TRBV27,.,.,CASSLFLGDTEAFF,TGTGCCAGCAGTCTATTCCTGGGGGACACTGAAGCTTTCTTT
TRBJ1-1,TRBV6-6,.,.,CASSYLNTEAFF,TGTGCCAGCAGTTACTTAAACACTGAAGCTTTCTTT
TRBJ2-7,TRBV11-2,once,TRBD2,CASSLGSGGYEQYF,TGTGCCAGCAGCCTAGGGAGCGGGGGGTACGAGCAGTACTTC
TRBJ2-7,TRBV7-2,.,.,CASSLVYEQYF,TGTGCCAGCAGCTTGGTCTACGAGCAGTACTTC
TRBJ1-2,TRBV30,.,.,CAWGTIRGYTF,TGTGCCTGGGGGACAATCCGTGGCTACACCTTC
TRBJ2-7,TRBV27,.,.,CASSRNYRLGSYEQYF,TGTGCCAGCAGCCGGAACTACCGGCTGGGGTCCTACGAGCAGTACTTC
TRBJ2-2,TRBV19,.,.,CASSIEGSNTGELFF,TGTGCCAGTAGTATAGAGGGCAGTAACACCGGGGAGCTGTTTTTT
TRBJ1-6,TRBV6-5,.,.,CASSLGPTISPLHF,TGTGCCAGCAGCTTGGGACCGACAATTTCACCCCTCCACTTT
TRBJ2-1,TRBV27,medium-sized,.,CASSFFQGTYNEQFF,TGTGCCAGCAGTTTTTTCCAGGGAACCTACAATGAGCAGTTCTTC
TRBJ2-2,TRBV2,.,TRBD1,CASRSGTEFANTGELFF,TGTGCCAGCAGATCCGGGACAGAGTTCGCGAACACCGGGGAGCTGTTTTTT
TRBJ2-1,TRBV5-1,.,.,CASSFGGSSYNEQFF,TGCGCCAGCAGCTTCGGGGGCTCCTCCTACAATGAGCAGTTCTTC
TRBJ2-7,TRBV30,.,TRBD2,CAWTPGTTYEQYF,TGTGCCTGGACCCCAGGGACTACCTACGAGCAGTACTTC
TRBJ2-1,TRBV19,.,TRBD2,CASSIDTSGSYNEQFF,TGTGCCAGTAGTATAGATACTAGCGGTTCCTACAATGAGCAGTTCTTC
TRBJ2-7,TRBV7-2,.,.,CASSPLGGGTGEQYF,TGTGCCAGCAGCCCCCTCGGGGGCGGGACTGGGGAGCAGTACTTC
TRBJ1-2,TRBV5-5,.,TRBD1,CASSSGQGLGYGYTF,TGTGCCAGCAGCAGCGGACAGGGACTCGGCTATGGCTACACCTTC
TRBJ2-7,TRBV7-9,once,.,CASSLVPRTDFYEQYF,TGTGCCAGCAGCTTAGTCCCTCGGACAGACTTCTACGAGCAGTACTTC
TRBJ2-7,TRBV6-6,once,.,CASSYGGPLYEQYF,TGTGCCAGCAGTTACGGGGGCCCACTCTACGAGCAGTACTTC
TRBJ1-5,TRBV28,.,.,CASSLSGRVNQPQHF,TGTGCCAGCAGTTTATCGGGCAGGGTTAATCAGCCCCAGCATTTT
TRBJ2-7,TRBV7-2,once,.,CASSLLPRGHEQYF,TGTGCCAGCAGCTTACTCCCACGGGGCCACGAGCAGTACTTC
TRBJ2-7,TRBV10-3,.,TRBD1,CAISDQGTGKYEQYF,TGTGCCATCAGTGATCAAGGGACAGGGAAATACGAGCAGTACTTC
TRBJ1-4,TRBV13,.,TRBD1,CASSSTGRDEKLFF,TGTGCCAGCAGCTCGACAGGGAGGGATGAAAAACTGTTTTTT
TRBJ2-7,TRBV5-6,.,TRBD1,CASSDRDHEQYF,TGTGCCAGCTCAGACAGGGACCACGAGCAGTACTTC